The clone carrying this T cell receptor beta chain is a singleton in its sample. This CDR3 is 14 amino acids long. Trimming took 4 bases from V and 3 from J, leaving 14 bases between them. Germline V CDR1 and CDR2: SQVTM, ANQGSEA. The data stem from a study of PD-L1 blockade in urothelial cancer. In the study overall: When blood samples were assessed, the median T cell count was about 140,000.

TCRdb keeps only in-frame clones here, not all; method: immunoSEQ multiplex PCR. The sample includes some 84,000 clones, roughly nine tenths seen only once; the top ten take about 6%. The chain couples TRBV29-1 to TRBJ2-3, with a possible D match to TRBD1 (5 bases). The TCR sequence derives from a woman between 65 and 79 years old with urothelial cancer. The source material was PBMCs, sampled around atezolizumab (anti-PD-L1) treatment. CDR3 sequence: CSVGEGAWTDTQYF. The CDR3 nucleotides read TGCAGCGTTGGGGAAGGGGCTTGGACAGATACGCAGTATTTT.